This T cell receptor beta chain came from a study of Ad26.COV2.S vaccination and SARS-CoV-2 variants. Germline V gene data show CDR1 as SGHRS and CDR2 as YFSETQ. The CDR3 extends over 17 amino acids. The V and J ends lost 4 bases and 5 bases respectively, with 22 bases between them. The treatment: around 19 received Ad26.COV2.S at low or high dose, single or two shots; 5 received placebo; per-sample allocation not given. Sampling was performed 63 days after the first vaccine or placebo injection. Measured with immunoSEQ multiplex PCR; TCRdb has only the in-frame clones, and not every one. The table records about 320,000 clones, around four fifths of them present only once.

This rearrangement joins TRBV5-1 to TRBJ2-1, with a tentative D call TRBD1 (7 bases). The TCR comes from a person between 18 and 59 years old who received the Ad26.COV2.S COVID-19 vaccine or a placebo. Specimen: peripheral blood, collected in a trial of Ad26.COV2.S vaccine versus placebo. This CDR3 is CASSKSTTPGGNNEQFF. DNA of the CDR3: TGCGCCAGCAGCAAATCAACAACCCCAGGGGGGAACAATGAGCAGTTCTTC.